This T cell receptor beta chain was identified in a study of cytomegalovirus exposure and HLA in healthy donors. Samples came from healthy bone marrow donors. The study, taken as a whole, reports: Analyses of presence and absence presupposed an approximately uniform sequencing depth across donors. Productive rates of about 90% or about 30% were seen for most TCR beta V segments in an earlier analysis. Among the most significant clusters, several appeared linked to common viral pathogens in a later analysis.

Primers: 60 Vbeta forward and 13 Jbeta reverse. Method: immunoSEQ multiplex PCR; TCRdb's copy keeps in-frame clones and lacks some. The sample carries 150,000 or so clones, about 80% recorded once. Between the trimmed V and J ends, which lost 3 bases and 6 bases, there was a span of 9 bases. This CDR3 spans 12 amino acids. Germline loops: CDR1 SGHAT, CDR2 FQNNGV. Turning to this clone: Its specificity is unknown.

The sample taken for sequencing was PBMCs. The V call is TRBV11-2, the J call TRBJ2-7; TRBD2 might be the D (6 bases). This TCR was recovered from a woman aged 45-59 years in good health and CMV-seropositive. This CDR3 reads CASSFAGGEQYF. DNA for the CDR3: TGTGCCAGCAGCTTTGCCGGGGGCGAGCAGTACTTC. Looking up the rest from reference TRBV11-2 and TRBJ2-7 gives the full variable domain: EAGVAQSPRYKIIEKRQSVAFWCNPISGHATLYWYQQILGQGPKLLIQFQNNGVVDDSQLPKDRFSAERLKGVDSTLKIQPAKLEDSAVYLCASSFAGGEQYFGPGTRLTVT.